This T cell receptor (beta chain) was identified in a study of T cells after posttransplantation cyclophosphamide. V dropped 2 bases and J dropped 3; count of bases not matched to a gene: 6. The CDR3 length is 15 residues. Per the germline V gene, CDR1 is MNHNS and CDR2 is SASEGT. Assay used: immunoSEQ multiplex PCR; TCRdb lists only in-frame clones, some missing. The sample consists of some 43,000 clones, 80% to 95% of them appearing once. Busulfan-fludarabine conditioning, marrow transplant, and cyclophosphamide on days +3 and +4 were administered. As regards this clone: As yet, its antigen is unknown.

Broader study findings: Tissue-infiltrating T cells from skin or gut overlapped little with blood T cells.

Here the sequenced sample was PBMCs, taken about 60 days after allogeneic stem cell transplant with posttransplant cyclophosphamide. The TCR was taken from a male patient aged 60 to 75 who received an allogeneic stem cell transplant from a related donor and was CMV-positive. Some T cells may have come from the graft donor. The rearrangement links TRBV6-1 to TRBJ2-7; 8 bases are a match to TRBD1. CDR3 amino acids: CASSEISGGGYEQYF. CDR3 DNA sequence: TGTGCCAGCAGTGAAATCTCAGGGGGCGGCTACGAGCAGTACTTC.